These 23 T cell receptor beta chains share one sample of origin, sequenced in a study of cytomegalovirus exposure and HLA in healthy donors. The PCR used 60 Vbeta and 13 Jbeta primers. Assay used: immunoSEQ multiplex PCR; TCRdb lists only in-frame clones, some missing. The data hold about 120,000 clones, with over 6.5% observed a single time. Sequenced sample: PBMCs. The source is a woman in her thirties or forties in good health and CMV-seropositive.

This chain joins TRBV9 and TRBJ1-2; TRBD1 matches at 9 bases. V trimming: 3 bases; J trimming: 8 bases; junction bases outside the gene matches: 5. The CDR3 runs to 13 residues. CDR1 and CDR2 from the germline V gene are SGDLS and YYNGEE. This CDR3 reads CASSADRGYGYTF. DNA of the CDR3: TGTGCCAGCAGCGCGGACAGGGGATACGGCTACACCTTC.

This clone was seen a handful of times. This chain links TRBV5-1 with TRBJ2-4; D gene unclear. The CDR3 extends over 15 amino acids. Germline CDR1 is SGHRS and CDR2 is YFSETQ. V was trimmed by 0 bases and J by 6 bases, leaving 13 bases between them. The CDR3 region is CASSLVPAGSNIQYF. Written as DNA, the CDR3 is TGCGCCAGCAGCTTGGTCCCCGCAGGCTCAAACATTCAGTACTTC.

J is TRBJ2-5 and V is TRBV19; D is possibly TRBD1 (5 bases). Germline V gene lookup returns CDR1 LNHDA and CDR2 SQIVND (reference sequence). V was shortened by 1 base and J by 1 base, with 7 bases between the two germline ends. This CDR3 spans 14 amino acids. CDR3 residues: CASSIGRVQETQYF. CDR3 coding DNA: TGTGCCAGTAGTATAGGCAGGGTCCAAGAGACCCAGTACTTC.

This clone was counted a few times. J is TRBJ2-2 and V is TRBV5-6; TRBD1 might be the D (6 bases). CDR3 length: 15 residues. CDR1 is SGHDT, CDR2 YYEEEE, per germline. Between the trimmed V and J ends, which lost 1 base and 1 base, there was a span of 8 bases. The CDR3 sequence: CASSLLTGNTGELFF. The CDR3, as DNA: TGTGCCAGCAGCTTGCTGACAGGGAACACCGGGGAGCTGTTTTTT.

This clone was detected a few times. In nucleotides, the CDR3 is TGTGCCAGCAGCCAAGACGGGGGGGCACACAATGAGCAGTTCTTC. Its protein is CASSQDGGAHNEQFF. The chain carries TRBV4-2 and TRBJ2-1; 8 bases map to TRBD2. This CDR3 is built from 15 residues. Germline lookup yields CDR1 LGHNA and CDR2 YNFKEQ. After removal of 0 bases from V and 5 bases from J, the junction contained 3 bases not matched to a gene.

This clone was found a few times. The chain uses TRBV14 and TRBJ1-1; no definite D call. The CDR3 runs 13 residues. V lost 5 bases and J lost 2, with 9 bases in between. The V gene's germline CDR1 is SGHDN and CDR2 FVKESK. CDR3 in DNA: TGTGCCAGCAGCTCGAGCCTAAACACTGAAGCTTTCTTT. It translates to CASSSSLNTEAFF.

This clone occurred a few times. The chain has TRBV19 and TRBJ1-1; D is possibly TRBD1 (6 bases). Trimming took off 6 bases at V and 6 bases at J, with 20 bases between the two ends. Germline assignment: CDR1 LNHDA and CDR2 SQIVND (reference sequence). This CDR3 contains 15 residues. The CDR3 spells CASRIQDTGRPEAFF. CDR3 nucleotide sequence: TGTGCCAGTAGGATACAGGATACAGGGAGACCTGAAGCTTTCTTT.

The chain combines TRBV15 with TRBJ2-7, with D hard to call. Germline V gene lookup returns CDR1 LNHNV and CDR2 YYDKDF (reference sequence). Trimming cost V 8 bases and J 3 bases, with 5 bases left between them. This CDR3 spans 10 amino acids. Here the CDR3 reads CATPSYEQYF. CDR3 nucleotides: TGTGCCACCCCCAGCTACGAGCAGTACTTC.

This clone was detected a few times. V gene TRBV5-6 combines with J gene TRBJ2-7; 11 positions agree with TRBD2. This CDR3 region has 18 residues. Germline assignment: CDR1 SGHDT and CDR2 YYEEEE. Trimming took 0 bases from V and 2 from J; bases not matched to a gene: 10. The CDR3 DNA follows: TGTGCCAGCAGCTTGGACTTGGTACTAGCGGGGGCCCCCTACGAGCAGTACTTC. It encodes CASSLDLVLAGAPYEQYF.

The chain is built from TRBV11-2 and TRBJ1-2; 7 bases line up with TRBD1. This CDR3 contains 13 residues. The germline gives CDR1 SGHAT, CDR2 FQNNGV. Trimming at V came to 5 bases and at J to 8 bases, leaving 8 bases not matched to a gene. CDR3 sequence (DNA): TGTGCCAGCAGCATCCGTGACAGGGAAGGCTACACCTTC. Translation gives CASSIRDREGYTF.

This chain connects TRBV5-8 to TRBJ1-2, with 7 bases fitting TRBD1. V shed 3 bases, J shed 5 bases, and the junction held 10 bases outside the gene matches. The length of the CDR3 is 15 residues. The germline gives CDR1 SGHTS, CDR2 YDEGEE. The CDR3 sequence: CASSWGQTPVYGYTF. The CDR3 DNA reads TGTGCCAGCAGCTGGGGACAGACCCCTGTTTATGGCTACACCTTC.

The V call is TRBV27, the J call TRBJ1-1, with 10 bases aligning to TRBD1. From germline, CDR1 is MNHEY and CDR2 SMNVEV (reference sequence). Trimming cost V 6 bases and J 0 bases; bases outside gene matches: 16. This CDR3 comprises 19 residues. CDR3 amino acids: CASRLLRVGTGDVNTEAFF. The CDR3 DNA is TGTGCCAGCAGACTCCTAAGGGTGGGGACAGGGGACGTGAACACTGAAGCTTTCTTT.

This clone occurred a few times. The V call is TRBV30, the J call TRBJ1-6; tentatively, D is TRBD1 (6 bases). CDR3 size: 16 residues. From germline, CDR1 is GTSNPN and CDR2 SVGIG (reference sequence). V lost 3 bases to trimming and J lost 0 bases, with 12 bases between them. In DNA form, the CDR3 reads TGTGCCTGGAGACGTCCAGGGGACTCCTATAATTCACCCCTCCACTTT. Residues: CAWRRPGDSYNSPLHF.

This clone was seen a handful of times. This chain joins TRBV30 and TRBJ1-1; D is uncertain. This CDR3 contains 14 residues. Germline CDR1 and CDR2: GTSNPN and SVGIG (reference sequence). Trimming took 2 bases from V and 10 from J, leaving 20 bases between them. CDR3 in amino acids: CAWSMGAPPVAAFF. CDR3 nucleotides: TGTGCCTGGAGTATGGGAGCACCGCCGGTTGCAGCTTTCTTT. The entire variable domain, with the rest obtained from reference TRBV30 and TRBJ1-1, is as follows: SQTIHQWPATLVQPVGSPLSLECTVEGTSNPNLYWYRQAAGRGLQLLFYSVGIGQISSEVPQNLSASRPQDRQFILSSKKLLLSDSGFYLCAWSMGAPPVAAFFGQGTRLTVV.

The chain uses TRBV5-1 and TRBJ2-5, with 12 bases matching TRBD2. CDR1 is SGHRS and CDR2 is YFSETQ in the germline V gene. V was clipped by 2 bases and J by 5 bases; unmatched bases: 7. The CDR3 covers 16 residues. This CDR3 is CASSLYLAGGHETQYF. CDR3 sequence (DNA): TGCGCCAGCAGCTTATACCTAGCGGGGGGGCACGAGACCCAGTACTTC.

This clone came up a few times. This chain joins TRBV4-1 and TRBJ1-1; no clear D. V shed 1 base and J shed 3 bases, with 9 bases lying between them. Germline values: CDR1 MGHRA, CDR2 YSYEKL. The CDR3 sequence is 14 residues long. The DNA for the CDR3 is TGCGCCAGCAGCCAAGTTCGCGGGGACACTGAAGCTTTCTTT. As protein: CASSQVRGDTEAFF.

A few counts support this clone. The chain carries TRBV19 and TRBJ2-1; 11 positions match TRBD2. V shed 8 bases and J 8 bases; nucleotides not matched to a gene: 8. This CDR3 is 14 amino acids long. Germline loops: CDR1 LNHDA, CDR2 SQIVND (reference sequence). Written as DNA, the CDR3 is TGTGCCAGTGGATTAGCGGGGGGGCAATATGAGCAGTTCTTC. This encodes CASGLAGGQYEQFF.

This chain uses TRBV10-2 with TRBJ1-1; 7 bases map to TRBD1. CDR1 WSHSY and CDR2 SAAADI come from the germline V gene. This CDR3 contains 13 residues. After removal of 8 bases from V and 1 base from J, the junction contained 4 bases not matched to a gene. CDR3 region: CASGNRGNTEAFF. In nucleotides, the CDR3 is TGCGCCAGCGGGAACAGGGGGAACACTGAAGCTTTCTTT.

The chain has TRBV28 and TRBJ2-7, with D perhaps TRBD2 (5 bases). CDR1 and CDR2 from the germline V gene are MDHEN and SYDVKM. The ends were cut back, 8 bases at V and 5 bases at J, with 19 bases in the middle. CDR3 length equals 14 residues. DNA of the CDR3: TGTGCCAGCGGCGCGTCCCCGGGAAGGCACGAGCAGTACTTC. Its protein product is CASGASPGRHEQYF.

This clone has more than one count but fewer than ten. The V call is TRBV9, the J call TRBJ1-2; maybe TRBD1 (5 bases). The CDR3 is 15 amino acids. Germline CDR1 is SGDLS and CDR2 is YYNGEE. The V end was cut by 2 bases, the J end by 2 bases, with 13 bases between. In DNA form, the CDR3 reads TGTGCCAGCAGCGTTGAAGTATCAGGGAACTATGGCTACACCTTC. Protein product: CASSVEVSGNYGYTF.

The J gene is TRBJ2-1, the V gene TRBV14; 7 bases align to TRBD2. Germline V gene sequence: CDR1 SGHDN, CDR2 FVKESK. The CDR3 has 17 residues. The V gene end was trimmed by 1 base and the J gene end by 1 base; junction bases not matched to a gene: 7. CDR3 in amino acids: CASSQAGRARSYNEQFF. Here the CDR3 DNA reads TGTGCCAGCAGCCAAGCGGGGAGGGCGAGGTCCTACAATGAGCAGTTCTTC. Complete variable domain (other parts from reference TRBV14 and TRBJ2-1): EAGVTQFPSHSVIEKGQTVTLRCDPISGHDNLYWYRRVMGKEIKFLLHFVKESKQDESGMPNNRFLAERTGGTYSTLKVQPAELEDSGVYFCASSQAGRARSYNEQFFGPGTRLTVL.

This clone has just a few counts. The rearrangement joins TRBV5-1 to TRBJ1-1, with 8 bases lining up with TRBD1. This CDR3 comprises 17 residues. Trimming at V came to 4 bases and at J to 1 base, leaving 12 bases not matched to a gene. The germline V gene encodes CDR1 SGHRS and CDR2 YFSETQ. CDR3 amino acids: CASSKPPSGTGNTEAFF. The CDR3 nucleotides read TGCGCCAGCAGCAAGCCCCCGTCCGGGACAGGGAACACTGAAGCTTTCTTT.

CDR3 amino acids: CASSPTGLNTEAFF. As DNA, the CDR3 is TGTGCCAGCAGCCCGACAGGTCTGAACACTGAAGCTTTCTTT. The chain links TRBV7-6 to TRBJ1-1, with D perhaps TRBD1 (6 bases). In germline, CDR1 is SGHVS, CDR2 FNYEAQ. Trimming left V 5 bases short and J 0 bases short, with 10 bases between. This CDR3 contains 14 residues.